This entry lists 18 T cell receptor beta chains sequenced from one sample in a study of OX40 agonist ivuxolimab in advanced cancers. TCRdb keeps only in-frame clones here, not all; method: immunoSEQ multiplex PCR. The data hold 60,000 to 75,000 clones, with roughly 92% observed a single time. Here the sequenced sample was CD4+ or CD8+ T cells sorted from blood, taken in a trial of the OX40 agonist ivuxolimab. These receptor sequences come from an adult with an advanced solid tumor such as melanoma, head and neck, liver or kidney cancer.

The genes are TRBV11-2 and TRBJ2-7; D may be TRBD1 or TRBD2 (5 bases each). V shed 2 bases and J shed 0 bases, with 14 bases lying between them. CDR3 length: 16 amino acids. Germline assignment: CDR1 SGHAT and CDR2 FQNNGV. In DNA form, the CDR3 reads TGTGCCAGCAGCTTACAAGGGGAGACTAACTCCTACGAGCAGTACTTC. It yields the protein CASSLQGETNSYEQYF.

This sequence joins TRBV6-6 and TRBJ1-2; maybe TRBD1 (6 bases). V was shortened by 5 bases and J by 4 bases, with 14 bases between the two germline ends. This CDR3 has 14 residues. CDR1 is MNHNY and CDR2 is SVGAGI in the germline V gene (reference sequence). CDR3 amino acids: CASSPFQGLYGYTF. DNA of the CDR3: TGTGCCAGCAGTCCATTCCAGGGGCTCTATGGCTACACCTTC.

The gene calls are TRBV9 and TRBJ2-3; 15 nucleotides line up with TRBD2. V lost 4 bases and J lost 8; bases outside the gene matches: 11. This CDR3 is built from 17 residues. CDR1 is SGDLS, CDR2 YYNGEE, per germline. CDR3 sequence: CASSPPGGGLAGGTQYF. DNA of the CDR3: TGTGCCAGCAGCCCCCCTGGTGGGGGACTAGCGGGGGGTACGCAGTATTTT.

The CDR3: CASGIGGEQYF. The CDR3, as DNA: TGTGCTAGTGGGATTGGAGGCGAGCAGTACTTC. The genes are TRBV12-5 and TRBJ2-7; D possibly corresponds to TRBD2 (5 bases). The CDR3 contains 11 residues. Trimming left V 6 bases short and J 6 bases short, with 9 bases between. Germline assignment: CDR1 LGHNT and CDR2 FRNRAP.

V usage is TRBV9 and J usage is TRBJ1-5, with D perhaps TRBD1 (5 bases). The germline CDR1 and CDR2 sequences are SGDLS and YYNGEE. The ends were cut back, 7 bases at V and 1 base at J, with 15 bases in the middle. The CDR3 consists of 15 residues. CDR3 sequence: CASGLSGDSNQPQHF. CDR3 nucleotide sequence: TGTGCCAGCGGCCTATCCGGGGACAGCAATCAGCCCCAGCATTTT.

This rearrangement joins TRBV7-6 to TRBJ2-2, with 8 positions matching TRBD1. J gave up 1 base and V 1 base, and 2 bases lay outside the gene matches. This CDR3 contains 16 residues. Germline V gene data show CDR1 as SGHVS and CDR2 as FNYEAQ. CDR3 residues: CASSLGTGMNTGELFF. In DNA, the CDR3 is TGTGCCAGCAGCTTAGGGACAGGGATGAACACCGGGGAGCTGTTTTTT.

The rearrangement links TRBV5-1 to TRBJ2-1, with D hard to call. V was trimmed by 4 bases and J by 9 bases, leaving 17 bases between them. Germline loops: CDR1 SGHRS, CDR2 YFSETQ. The length of the CDR3 is 14 residues. The CDR3 is CASSPDVLGGEQFF. The CDR3 nucleotides are TGCGCCAGCAGCCCTGACGTCTTGGGTGGTGAGCAGTTCTTC.

This chain joins TRBV18 and TRBJ2-2, with 7 bases aligning to TRBD1. Trimming took 4 bases from V and 1 from J; bases not matched to a gene: 6. Germline CDR1 and CDR2: KGHSH and LQKENI. This CDR3 region has 16 residues. CDR3 coding DNA: TGTGCCAGCTCACGTATTTGGACAGGGAACACCGGGGAGCTGTTTTTT. This sequence encodes CASSRIWTGNTGELFF.

CDR3 sequence: CASSVSGGAGQPQHF. The CDR3 coding sequence is TGTGCCAGCAGCGTCTCAGGGGGCGCGGGTCAGCCCCAGCATTTT. The gene calls are TRBV9 and TRBJ1-5, with 8 bases fitting TRBD1. Trimming cost V 2 bases and J 6 bases; bases outside gene matches: 7. The CDR3 covers 15 residues. Germline V gives CDR1 SGDLS, CDR2 YYNGEE.

This clone was detected once. The genes are TRBV5-6 and TRBJ2-7; 9 nucleotides align to TRBD1. The CDR3 sequence is 14 residues long. Trimming cost V 0 bases and J 4 bases; bases outside gene matches: 2. The germline V gene has CDR1 SGHDT and CDR2 YYEEEE. CDR3 residues: CASSLVGQGYEQYF. The CDR3 bases are TGTGCCAGCAGCTTGGTAGGACAGGGGTACGAGCAGTACTTC.

The chain has TRBV5-6 and TRBJ2-3; 7 positions agree with TRBD1. Per the germline V gene, CDR1 is SGHDT and CDR2 is YYEEEE. The CDR3 has 15 amino acids. After removal of 2 bases from V and 1 base from J, the junction contained 4 bases not matched to a gene. CDR3 sequence reads: CASSLGQGGTDTQYF. Written as DNA, the CDR3 is TGTGCCAGCAGCTTAGGGCAGGGGGGCACAGATACGCAGTATTTT.

J is TRBJ1-2 and V is TRBV4-1, with D maybe TRBD1 (5 bases). The CDR3 runs 14 residues. V was cut by 1 base and J by 6 bases, with 12 bases left in between. Germline V lookup: CDR1 MGHRA, CDR2 YSYEKL. This CDR3 is CASSQAGRVDGYTF. The CDR3 nucleotides are TGCGCCAGCAGCCAAGCAGGGCGAGTTGATGGCTACACCTTC.

V gene TRBV4-1 combines with J gene TRBJ2-5; D call uncertain. This CDR3 spans 14 amino acids. Per the germline V gene, CDR1 is MGHRA and CDR2 is YSYEKL. The ends were cut back, 0 bases at V and 1 base at J, with 6 bases in the middle. The CDR3 nucleotides are TGCGCCAGCAGCCAAGAGATTCTCCAAGAGACCCAGTACTTC. It encodes CASSQEILQETQYF.

This chain links TRBV7-9 with TRBJ2-5; no definite D call. V gave up 5 bases and J gave up 5 bases, with 15 bases separating them. Germline CDR1 is SEHNR and CDR2 is FQNEAQ (reference sequence). CDR3 length: 14 residues. Here the CDR3 reads CASSPAYERETQYF. CDR3 coding DNA: TGTGCCAGCAGCCCAGCCTATGAGAGGGAGACCCAGTACTTC.

CDR3 DNA sequence: TGTGCCAGCAGCTTTGCTTCCGGGGGGGTTCTCTACGAGCAGTACTTC. Protein product: CASSFASGGVLYEQYF. The chain links TRBV7-9 to TRBJ2-7; TRBD2 matches at 8 bases. Per germline, CDR1 SEHNR and CDR2 FQNEAQ (reference sequence). The V gene end was trimmed by 3 bases and the J gene end by 3 bases; junction bases not matched to a gene: 10. The CDR3 totals 16 residues.

The V call is TRBV10-3, the J call TRBJ2-7; possibly TRBD2 for D (5 bases). V lost 6 bases and J lost 2, with 17 bases in between. Germline CDR1 is ENHRY and CDR2 is SYGVKD. The CDR3 loop spans 15 amino acids. DNA of the CDR3: TGTGCCATCAGGACATTCCGGGATCCCGCCTACGAGCAGTACTTC. This codes for CAIRTFRDPAYEQYF.

The V and J genes are TRBV6-5 and TRBJ1-1, with 8 positions matching TRBD1. V lost 0 bases to trimming and J lost 11 bases; unmatched junction nucleotides: 8. Germline V gene sequence: CDR1 MNHEY, CDR2 SVGAGI. This CDR3 contains 14 residues. Written as DNA, the CDR3 is TGTGCCAGCAGTTACTCGCTCTTACAGGGGGGTGCTTTCTTT. It specifies CASSYSLLQGGAFF.

V usage is TRBV4-3 and J usage is TRBJ1-5; no firm D call. CDR1 and CDR2 from the germline V gene are LGHNA and YSLEER. V shed 1 base and J shed 0 bases, with 7 bases lying between them. The CDR3 loop spans 15 amino acids. The CDR3 loop reads CASSQGTYSNQPQHF. The CDR3 DNA sequence: TGCGCCAGCAGCCAAGGGACTTATAGCAATCAGCCCCAGCATTTT.